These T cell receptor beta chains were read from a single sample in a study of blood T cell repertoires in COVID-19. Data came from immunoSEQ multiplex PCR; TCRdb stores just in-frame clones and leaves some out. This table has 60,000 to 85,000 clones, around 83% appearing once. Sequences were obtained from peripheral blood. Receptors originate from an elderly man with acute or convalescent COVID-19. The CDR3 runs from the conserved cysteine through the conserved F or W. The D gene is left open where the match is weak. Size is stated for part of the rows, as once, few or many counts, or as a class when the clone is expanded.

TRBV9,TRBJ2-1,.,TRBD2,TGTGCCAGCAGCGTGACTAGCGGGGGCCCGAACAATGAGCAGTTCTTC,CASSVTSGGPNNEQFF
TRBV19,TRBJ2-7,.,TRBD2,TGTGCCAGTAGTATTTCCGCGAGCGGGAGCTACGAGCAGTACTTC,CASSISASGSYEQYF
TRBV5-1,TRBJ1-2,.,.,TGCGCCAGCAGCTTTGATAGACAGGCGGAAATCTATGGCTACACCTTC,CASSFDRQAEIYGYTF
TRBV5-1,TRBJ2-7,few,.,TGCGCCAGCAGCCCTACCCTGACAGATACCAACGAGCAGTACTTC,CASSPTLTDTNEQYF
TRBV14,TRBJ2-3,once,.,TGTGCCAGCAGCCAAGATGGAGGGATGGGTAGGACAGATACGCAGTATTTT,CASSQDGGMGRTDTQYF
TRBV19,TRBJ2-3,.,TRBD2,TGTGCCAGTAGTTTCGGTAGCGGGAGGTCTGGCACAGATACGCAGTATTTT,CASSFGSGRSGTDTQYF
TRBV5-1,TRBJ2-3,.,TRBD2,TGCGCCAGCAGCTTGGGACTAGCGGGGGGGCCTAAGTTTACAGATACGCAGTATTTT,CASSLGLAGGPKFTDTQYF
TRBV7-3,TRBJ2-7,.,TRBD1,TGTGCCAGCAGCACTGGGACAGGGAGTAAGCAGTACTTC,CASSTGTGSKQYF
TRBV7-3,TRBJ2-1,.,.,TGTGCCAGCAGCTTAGCGGGATTCGGGAATGAGCAGTTCTTC,CASSLAGFGNEQFF
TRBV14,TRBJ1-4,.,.,TGTGCCAGCAGCCAAGGATCGGTGGCTAATGAAAAACTGTTTTTT,CASSQGSVANEKLFF
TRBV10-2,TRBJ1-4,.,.,TGCGCCAGCAGCCCCGGGACAAGGAATGAAAAACTGTTTTTT,CASSPGTRNEKLFF
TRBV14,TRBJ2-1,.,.,TGTGCCAGCAGCCACCGCCCCGGCAGGGAAACCTACAATGAGCAGTTCTTC,CASSHRPGRETYNEQFF
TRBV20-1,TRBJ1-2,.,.,TGCAGTGTCTATGCGGGGGTTGGCTACACCTTC,CSVYAGVGYTF
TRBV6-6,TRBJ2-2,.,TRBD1,TGTGCCAGCACCCACAGGGGTTGGGCCGGGGAGCTGTTTTTT,CASTHRGWAGELFF
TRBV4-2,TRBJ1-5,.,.,TGTGCCAGCAGCCAAGCAACGGGGCGCGGGGATAGCAATCAGCCCCAGCATTTT,CASSQATGRGDSNQPQHF
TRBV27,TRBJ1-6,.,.,TGTGCCAGCAGTTTACACGGGGTGCGTTCACCCCTCCACTTT,CASSLHGVRSPLHF
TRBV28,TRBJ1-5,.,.,TGTGCCAGCAGTCTACCACAGGGCCTGAATAGCAATCAGCCCCAGCATTTT,CASSLPQGLNSNQPQHF
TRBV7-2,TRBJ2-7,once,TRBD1,TGTGCCAGCAGCTTAGCGGGACAGGGGGCCTACGAGCAGTACTTC,CASSLAGQGAYEQYF
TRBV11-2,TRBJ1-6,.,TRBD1,TGTGCCAGCAGCCCAGGGGGGCGGAATAATTCACCCCTCCACTTT,CASSPGGRNNSPLHF
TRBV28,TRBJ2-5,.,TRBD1,TGTGCCAGCAGCCGGGGGGGACAGGGGAGTGAGACCCAGTACTTC,CASSRGGQGSETQYF
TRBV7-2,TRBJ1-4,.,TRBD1,TGTGCCAGCAGACGTGGACAGGCCAGTGAGAGTAATGAAAAACTGTTTTTT,CASRRGQASESNEKLFF
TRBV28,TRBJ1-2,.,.,TGTGCCAGCACTGCGGCGGCCTATGGCTACACCTTC,CASTAAAYGYTF
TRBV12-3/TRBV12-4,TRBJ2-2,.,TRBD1,TGTGCCAGTTGGACAGGGAACACCGGGGAGCTGTTTTTT,CASWTGNTGELFF
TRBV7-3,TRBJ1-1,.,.,TGTGCCAGCAGCTTACATCAGGGGAACACTGAAGCTTTCTTT,CASSLHQGNTEAFF
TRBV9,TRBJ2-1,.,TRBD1,TGTGCCAGCAGCCACAAGACAGGGATCTCCTACAATGAGCAGTTCTTC,CASSHKTGISYNEQFF
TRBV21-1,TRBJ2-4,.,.,TGTGCCAGCAGCAAAACCCCACCTACTCCGCTAGCGGGGGGGCCTTTAGCCAAAAACATTCAGTACTTC,CASSKTPPTPLAGGPLAKNIQYF
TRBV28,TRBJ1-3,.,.,TGTGCCAGCAGTATCTCGACAGTTTTAGACACCATATATTTT,CASSISTVLDTIYF
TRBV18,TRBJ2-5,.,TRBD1,TGTGCCAGCTCTGCGACAGGGCAGGGGAGAAAAGAGACCCAGTACTTC,CASSATGQGRKETQYF
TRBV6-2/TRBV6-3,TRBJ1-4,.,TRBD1,TGTGCCAGCAGACCTACGGGACAGGGGCGTGAAAAACTGTTTTTT,CASRPTGQGREKLFF
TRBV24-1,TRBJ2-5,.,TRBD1,TGTGCCACCAGTGCCCTGACAGGGTCCCAAGAGACCCAGTACTTC,CATSALTGSQETQYF
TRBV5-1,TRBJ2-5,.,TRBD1,TGCGCCAGCAGCCCCCGACAGGGGGCTGGGACCCAGTACTTC,CASSPRQGAGTQYF
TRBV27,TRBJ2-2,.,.,TGTGCCAGCAGACTGGGCCCGTGGCCCGGGGAGCTGTTTTTT,CASRLGPWPGELFF
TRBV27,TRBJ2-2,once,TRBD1,TGTGCCAGCAGCCAACAGGGGGCGGAGAACACCGGGGAGCTGTTTTTT,CASSQQGAENTGELFF
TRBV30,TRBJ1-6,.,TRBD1,TGTGCCTGGAGTTTTCCGGGACAGTATAATTCACCCCTCCACTTT,CAWSFPGQYNSPLHF
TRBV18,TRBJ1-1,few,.,TGTGCCAGCTCACCAATGGTCAGGGGTGGCACTGAAGCTTTCTTT,CASSPMVRGGTEAFF
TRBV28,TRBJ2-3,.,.,TGTGCCAGCAGTACCCGACAGCACCTACAAGATACGCAGTATTTT,CASSTRQHLQDTQYF
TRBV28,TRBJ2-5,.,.,TGTGCCAGCAGTCCAACTAGTATGGAGACCCAGTACTTC,CASSPTSMETQYF
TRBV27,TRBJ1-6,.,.,TGTGCCAGCAGTTTAGGGACATTGGGTAATTCACCCCTCCACTTT,CASSLGTLGNSPLHF